The clone carrying this TCR beta chain occurred a few times. The sample originates from a study of T-cell reconstitution after alpha-beta-depleted transplantation in children. The authors prepared the TCRbeta library with unique molecular identifiers. TCRdb reanalysed the PCR reads using MiXCR and keeps one entry per CDR3 protein. The sample records 450,000 to 600,000 distinct CDR3 sequences, 15% to 20% being singletons. Germline-derived CDR1 and CDR2 are SEHNR and FQNEAQ (reference sequence). V lost 5 bases, J lost 2 bases, and 12 bases lay in between. The CDR3 has 14 amino acids. The sequenced sample was PBMCs from the stem cell graft donor, obtained from the stem cell graft. The receptor was derived from a human donor who donated a stem cell graft to a child with acute lymphoblastic leukemia. V is TRBV7-9 and J is TRBJ1-1; D is unresolved. DNA for the CDR3: TGTGCCAGCAGCGCTGCCGGTCAAAACACTGAAGCTTTCTTT. The encoded protein is CASSAAGQNTEAFF.